The sequence of this T cell receptor (beta chain) was determined in a study of T cells in Graves' hyperthyroidism and ophthalmopathy. Study observations and caveats: Blood also showed most of the thyroid clonotypes that were expanded above 0.001.

Thyroid ultrasound and orbital computed tomography, with clinical symptoms and serum thyroxine and TRAb, informed diagnoses. Fresh peripheral blood, roughly 9.8 ml of it, supplied the PBMCs. Amplification yielded TCR beta CDR3 regions, with RNA transcripts as the source. During a first-round RT-PCR of the TCR CDR3, the HTBI primer set was used. TCRdb used MiXCR to reprocess the multiplex PCR reads, holding one entry per CDR3 protein. The sample contains hundreds of thousands of distinct CDR3 sequences, under 25% of which appear only once. For this clonotype: Its target is not known.

CDR1 and CDR2 from the germline V gene are MNHNS and SASEGT. The CDR3 totals 13 residues. V was trimmed by 5 bases and J by 4 bases, leaving 12 bases between them. The clonotype comes from a woman between 70 and 85 years old with Graves' ophthalmopathy. Sequenced sample: blood. This chain connects TRBV6-1 to TRBJ2-7; D remains ambiguous. CDR3 loop: CASSRVLGYEQYF. CDR3 coding DNA: TGTGCCAGCAGTCGGGTGTTGGGGTACGAGCAGTACTTC.